Included here is one T cell receptor beta chain sequence, with context. Its specificity is not known. The entry originates in a study of T cells in localized non-small cell lung cancer. Method: immunoSEQ multiplex PCR; TCRdb's copy keeps in-frame clones and lacks some. The data contain around 41,000 clones, around 83% of them singletons. Overall study findings and caveats: Greater T cell density in blood accompanied longer overall survival.

CDR3 size: 15 residues. Germline V gene lookup returns CDR1 LNHDA and CDR2 SQIVND (reference sequence). With V trimmed by 5 bases and J by 3 bases, 8 bases remained unmatched. The origin of this receptor is a woman aged 18 to 49 with stage III lung adenocarcinoma. The source material was peripheral blood, sampled before any cancer treatment. The chain couples TRBV19 to TRBJ2-3, with TRBD2 matching over 7 bases. This chain's CDR3 is CASSPKRGRTDTQYF. CDR3 sequence (DNA): TGTGCCAGTAGTCCCAAGCGGGGCCGAACAGATACGCAGTATTTT.